A selection of T cell receptor beta chains follows, all from one sample in a study of human T cells and chemical hapten exposure. TCRdb independently ran MiXCR on the RACE reads; one entry per CDR3 protein. The data show under 200,000 distinct CDR3 sequences, with 13% to 15% seen just once and approximately 1.5% held by the top ten. Sequenced here: whole blood, sampled in connection with sensitization to the hapten diphenylcyclopropenone (DPC). Receptors originate from a woman aged 25 to 39 with alopecia areata. Some clones in this sample may be carry-over from other donors' samples. The CDR3 runs from the conserved cysteine through the conserved F or W. Each record gives: D gene, clone size, V gene, J gene, CDR3 protein, CDR3 DNA. The D gene is left open where the match is weak. Clone size is given for some rows only: seen once, a few or many times, or a class if the clone is expanded.

.	.	TRBV5-4	TRBJ1-1	CASSFAGTEAFF	TGTGCCAGCAGCTTCGCGGGGACTGAAGCTTTCTTT
.	few	TRBV28	TRBJ1-5	CASSLWVGAGSNQPQHF	TGTGCCAGCAGTTTATGGGTCGGGGCTGGTAGCAATCAGCCCCAGCATTTT
.	few	TRBV29-1	TRBJ2-2	CSVTDGYTGELFF	TGCAGCGTCACTGACGGGTACACCGGGGAGCTGTTTTTT
.	few	TRBV10-3	TRBJ2-7	CAISGGLLSGEQYF	TGTGCCATCAGTGGGGGGCTACTTTCCGGCGAGCAGTACTTC
TRBD1	.	TRBV30	TRBJ2-2	CACNRGRTGELFF	TGTGCCTGCAACAGGGGGCGGACCGGGGAGCTGTTTTTT
TRBD1	.	TRBV4-1	TRBJ2-5	CASSQGDRAQETQYF	TGCGCCAGCAGCCAAGGGGACAGGGCGCAAGAGACCCAGTACTTC
.	few	TRBV10-3	TRBJ1-3	CAISELGAGNTIYF	TGTGCCATCAGTGAGTTAGGAGCTGGAAACACCATATATTTT
TRBD2	.	TRBV3-1	TRBJ2-5	CASSRHSGTSGGARETQYF	TGTGCCAGCAGCCGCCACTCCGGGACTAGCGGGGGGGCACGAGAGACCCAGTACTTC
TRBD1	few	TRBV30	TRBJ1-5	CAWTRTGNQPQHF	TGTGCCTGGACCCGGACAGGGAATCAGCCCCAGCATTTT
.	.	TRBV30	TRBJ1-4	CAWSVRGQGSEKLFF	TGTGCCTGGAGTGTACGGGGTCAGGGGAGTGAAAAACTGTTTTTT
.	.	TRBV7-4	TRBJ1-5	CASSLAGSLNSNQPQHF	TGTGCCAGCAGCTTAGCCGGGTCGCTAAATAGCAATCAGCCCCAGCATTTT
TRBD1	.	TRBV28	TRBJ1-2	CASRQGPSGYTF	TGTGCCAGCCGACAGGGGCCGAGTGGCTACACCTTC
.	.	TRBV5-1	TRBJ1-2	CASSLPGDGYTF	TGCGCCAGCAGCTTGCCAGGAGATGGCTACACCTTC
TRBD1	.	TRBV12-3/TRBV12-4	TRBJ2-3	CASSFRDSLSTDTQYF	TGTGCCAGCAGTTTCCGGGACAGTCTTAGCACAGATACGCAGTATTTT
.	few	TRBV4-1	TRBJ1-2	CASSPGPTARGYTF	TGCGCCAGCAGCCCGGGACCCACCGCTCGTGGCTACACCTTC
TRBD1	.	TRBV4-2	TRBJ1-6	CASSQDLGGTGMLSYNSPLHF	TGTGCCAGCAGCCAAGATCTAGGCGGGACAGGAATGCTCTCCTATAATTCACCCCTCCACTTT
.	.	TRBV30	TRBJ1-3	CAWSPRAALGTIYF	TGTGCCTGGAGTCCCAGGGCGGCCCTAGGCACCATATATTTT
TRBD1	.	TRBV18	TRBJ1-1	CASSLDRGDTEAFF	TGTGCCAGCTCACTTGACAGGGGGGACACTGAAGCTTTCTTT
TRBD2	few	TRBV15	TRBJ2-2	CATSRDISSGEITGELFF	TGTGCCACCAGCAGAGATATTTCAAGCGGGGAAATCACCGGGGAGCTGTTTTTT
.	few	TRBV2	TRBJ1-5	CASSEVSQAYQPQHF	TGTGCCAGCAGTGAAGTAAGCCAGGCTTATCAGCCCCAGCATTTT
TRBD2	.	TRBV24-1	TRBJ2-3	CATSDILAGGDTQYF	TGTGCCACCAGTGATATACTAGCGGGAGGAGATACGCAGTATTTT
.	.	TRBV3-1	TRBJ2-1	CASSQGFLGNEQFF	TGTGCCAGCAGCCAAGGATTTTTGGGCAATGAGCAGTTCTTC
TRBD2	.	TRBV28	TRBJ2-2	CASRRRIRREGDTGELFF	TGTGCCAGCAGACGTCGGATCCGAAGGGAGGGCGACACCGGGGAGCTGTTTTTT
.	.	TRBV5-4	TRBJ1-6	CASGVGVNRDNSPLHF	TGTGCCAGCGGCGTCGGGGTGAACAGGGATAATTCACCCCTCCACTTT
.	.	TRBV6-1	TRBJ2-2	CASSEAGSGAVFF	TGTGCCAGCAGTGAAGCCGGATCAGGGGCGGTGTTTTTT
TRBD1	few	TRBV29-1	TRBJ2-2	CSVVTGGFGELFF	TGCAGCGTTGTAACAGGGGGCTTCGGGGAGCTGTTTTTT
TRBD1	many	TRBV7-9	TRBJ1-1	CASSSQGAQTEAFF	TGTGCCAGCAGCTCCCAGGGGGCGCAAACTGAAGCTTTCTTT
TRBD1	few	TRBV20-1	TRBJ1-1	CSARTGVGTEAFF	TGCAGTGCTAGAACAGGGGTGGGCACTGAAGCTTTCTTT
TRBD1	many	TRBV5-4	TRBJ1-4	CASSPAGTANEKLFF	TGTGCCAGCAGCCCCGCGGGGACAGCAAATGAAAAACTGTTTTTT
.	many	TRBV21-1	TRBJ1-1	CASSKSGAVEAFF	TGTGCCAGCAGCAAAAGCGGGGCCGTTGAAGCTTTCTTT
.	few	TRBV10-3	TRBJ1-5	CAISRQFNQPQHF	TGTGCCATCAGTCGGCAGTTCAATCAGCCCCAGCATTTT
.	.	TRBV5-6	TRBJ2-1	CASSEKTSPGEQFF	TGTGCCAGCAGCGAAAAGACTAGTCCCGGTGAGCAGTTCTTC
.	.	TRBV10-2	TRBJ1-6	CASSELANSPLHF	TGCGCCAGCAGTGAGTTGGCAAATTCACCCCTCCACTTT
.	.	TRBV28	TRBJ1-1	CASLNLAEAFF	TGTGCCAGCCTTAATCTAGCTGAAGCTTTCTTT
.	.	TRBV7-8	TRBJ2-2	CASSLRATWGNTGELFF	TGTGCCAGCAGCTTAAGGGCGACTTGGGGGAACACCGGGGAGCTGTTTTTT
TRBD1	.	TRBV7-2	TRBJ2-2	CASSLTGANTGELFF	TGTGCCAGCAGCCTGACAGGGGCCAACACCGGGGAGCTGTTTTTT
.	many	TRBV5-1	TRBJ2-1	CASSFAGTSYNEQFF	TGCGCCAGCAGCTTCGCGGGGACCTCCTACAATGAGCAGTTCTTC
TRBD1	few	TRBV19	TRBJ2-7	CASRQTTGVSYEQYF	TGTGCCAGTAGGCAAACGACAGGGGTGTCCTACGAGCAGTACTTC
TRBD1	.	TRBV7-3	TRBJ2-2	CASSWDRGTGELFF	TGTGCCAGCAGTTGGGACAGGGGGACCGGGGAGCTGTTTTTT
TRBD1	.	TRBV11-3	TRBJ2-7	CASSPRLGQGPSRGQYF	TGTGCCAGCAGCCCGAGATTGGGACAGGGTCCTTCTCGGGGGCAGTACTTC
TRBD1	.	TRBV5-1	TRBJ2-7	CANSSGDSYEQYF	TGCGCCAACAGCTCCGGGGACAGCTACGAGCAGTACTTC
.	few	TRBV10-3	TRBJ2-7	CAISDWGQAYEQYF	TGTGCCATCAGTGACTGGGGTCAGGCCTACGAGCAGTACTTC
.	.	TRBV5-6	TRBJ1-6	CASSLNSYNSPLHF	TGTGCCAGCAGCTTGAACAGCTATAATTCACCCCTCCACTTT
.	few	TRBV7-3	TRBJ1-1	CASSLQEEREAFF	TGTGCCAGCAGCTTACAAGAAGAGAGGGAAGCTTTCTTT
TRBD1	many	TRBV28	TRBJ2-1	CASIRGPQSYNEQFF	TGTGCCAGCATTAGGGGGCCCCAATCCTACAATGAGCAGTTCTTC
TRBD1	few	TRBV29-1	TRBJ2-7	CSVEGTGVHEQYF	TGCAGCGTTGAGGGGACAGGGGTCCACGAGCAGTACTTC
.	.	TRBV2	TRBJ2-5	CASRETHQETQYF	TGTGCCAGCAGAGAGACACACCAAGAGACCCAGTACTTC
.	many	TRBV24-1	TRBJ2-1	CATSDLGGGSYNEQFF	TGTGCCACCAGTGATTTAGGGGGAGGCTCCTACAATGAGCAGTTCTTC
.	few	TRBV27	TRBJ2-5	CASSFGGLKETQYF	TGTGCCAGCAGTTTCGGCGGGCTTAAAGAGACCCAGTACTTC
.	few	TRBV30	TRBJ2-7	CAWGTGWRVNEQYF	TGTGCCTGGGGTACAGGGTGGAGGGTCAACGAGCAGTACTTC
TRBD1	.	TRBV6-6	TRBJ1-4	CASSDGRTGRFGKLFF	TGTGCCAGCAGTGACGGCAGGACAGGGAGATTTGGAAAACTGTTTTTT
TRBD2	many	TRBV4-2	TRBJ2-2	CASSQVFSGRARGTGELFF	TGTGCCAGCAGCCAAGTATTTAGCGGGAGGGCCCGAGGAACCGGGGAGCTGTTTTTT
TRBD1	few	TRBV11-1	TRBJ1-2	CASSSLDRDNNYGYTF	TGTGCCAGCAGCTCTCTCGACAGGGACAACAACTATGGCTACACCTTC
.	.	TRBV7-2	TRBJ1-3	CASSSAGVWGNTIYF	TGTGCCAGCAGCTCTGCGGGGGTTTGGGGAAACACCATATATTTT
.	few	TRBV12-3/TRBV12-4	TRBJ2-2	CASSFTAWTGELFF	TGTGCCAGCAGTTTCACAGCTTGGACCGGGGAGCTGTTTTTT
.	.	TRBV2	TRBJ1-2	CASSERGSNYGYTF	TGTGCCAGCAGTGAAAGGGGAAGTAACTATGGCTACACCTTC